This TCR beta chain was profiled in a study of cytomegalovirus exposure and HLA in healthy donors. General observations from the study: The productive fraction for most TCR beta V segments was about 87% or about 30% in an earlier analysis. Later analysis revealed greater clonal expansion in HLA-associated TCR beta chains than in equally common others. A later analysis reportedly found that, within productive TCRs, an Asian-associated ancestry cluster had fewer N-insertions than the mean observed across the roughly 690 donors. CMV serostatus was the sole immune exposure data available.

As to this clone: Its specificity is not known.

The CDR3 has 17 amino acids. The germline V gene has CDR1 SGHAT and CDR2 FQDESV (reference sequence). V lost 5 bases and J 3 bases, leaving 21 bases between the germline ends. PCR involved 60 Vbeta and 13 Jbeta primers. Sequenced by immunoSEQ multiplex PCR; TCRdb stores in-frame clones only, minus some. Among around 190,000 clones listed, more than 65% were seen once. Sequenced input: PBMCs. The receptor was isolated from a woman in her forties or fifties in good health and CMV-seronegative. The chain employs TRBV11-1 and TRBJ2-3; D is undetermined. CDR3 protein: CASSQYSYASETDTQYF. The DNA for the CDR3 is TGTGCCAGCAGCCAATACTCATATGCAAGTGAGACAGATACGCAGTATTTT.